This T cell receptor (beta chain) comes out of a study of blood T cell repertoires in COVID-19. Generated by immunoSEQ multiplex PCR, the TCRdb table keeps only in-frame clones and is missing some. This sample yields 85,000 to 90,000 clones, of which around 80% are seen a single time; around a sixth belongs to the top ten. The CDR3 runs to 14 residues. V was shortened by 5 bases and J by 8 bases, with 15 bases between the two germline ends. CDR1 and CDR2 (germline): SGHTA, FQGTGA. The chain recombines TRBV7-3 with TRBJ2-2; D unresolved. Sequenced material: peripheral blood. The clonotype was recovered from a woman older than 75 with active or convalescent COVID-19. CDR3 amino acids: CASSSRHESGELFF. The CDR3 bases are TGTGCCAGCAGCAGTCGACACGAATCGGGGGAGCTGTTTTTT. The full variable domain, completed using reference TRBV7-3 and TRBJ2-2, is GAGVSQTPSNKVTEKGKYVELRCDPISGHTALYWYRQSLGQGPEFLIYFQGTGAADDSGLPNDRFFAVRPEGSVSTLKIQRTERGDSAVYLCASSSRHESGELFFGEGSRLTVL.